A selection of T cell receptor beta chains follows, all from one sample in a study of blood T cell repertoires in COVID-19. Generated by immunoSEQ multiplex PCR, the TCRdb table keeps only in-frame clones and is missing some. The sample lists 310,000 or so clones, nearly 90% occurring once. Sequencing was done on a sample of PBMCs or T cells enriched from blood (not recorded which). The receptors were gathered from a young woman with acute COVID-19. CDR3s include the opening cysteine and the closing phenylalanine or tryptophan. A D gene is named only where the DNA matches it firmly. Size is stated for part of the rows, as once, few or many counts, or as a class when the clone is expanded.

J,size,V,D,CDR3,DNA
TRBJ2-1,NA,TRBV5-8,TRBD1,CASSPGTVYNEQFF,TGTGCCAGCAGCCCCGGGACAGTCTACAATGAGCAGTTCTTC
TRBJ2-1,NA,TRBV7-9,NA,CASSPTSYNEQFF,TGTGCCAGCAGCCCTACTAGCTACAATGAGCAGTTCTTC
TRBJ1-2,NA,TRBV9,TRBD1,CASNTGGDGYTF,TGTGCCAGCAACACAGGGGGCGATGGCTACACCTTC
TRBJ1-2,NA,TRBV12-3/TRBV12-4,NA,CASSLLADYGYTF,TGTGCCAGCAGTTTACTGGCGGACTATGGCTACACCTTC
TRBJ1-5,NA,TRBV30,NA,CAWSVPSGWDQPQHF,TGTGCCTGGAGTGTACCAAGCGGATGGGATCAGCCCCAGCATTTT
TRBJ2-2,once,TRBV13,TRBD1,CASSPRQGLGTGELFF,TGTGCCAGCAGCCCGCGACAGGGATTAGGCACCGGGGAGCTGTTTTTT
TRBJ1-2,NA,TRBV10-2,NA,CASSVGHGYTF,TGCGCCAGCAGTGTGGGGCATGGCTACACCTTC
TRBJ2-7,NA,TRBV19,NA,CASSPLLRATYEQYF,TGTGCCAGTAGCCCTCTTCTGCGGGCCACCTACGAGCAGTACTTC
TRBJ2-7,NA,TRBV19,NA,CASSIPGQSSSYEQYF,TGTGCCAGTAGTATACCAGGGCAGTCGAGCTCCTACGAGCAGTACTTC
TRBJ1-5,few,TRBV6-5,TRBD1,CASSWSRGYSNQPQHF,TGTGCCAGCAGTTGGAGCAGGGGGTATAGCAATCAGCCCCAGCATTTT
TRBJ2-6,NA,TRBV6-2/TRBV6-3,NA,CASSAGVSGANVLTF,TGTGCCAGCAGTGCAGGGGTCTCTGGGGCCAACGTCCTGACTTTC
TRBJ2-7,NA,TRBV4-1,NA,CASSHLRFNYEQYF,TGCGCCAGCAGCCATCTCAGATTTAACTACGAGCAGTACTTC
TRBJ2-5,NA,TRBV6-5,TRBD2,CAGSGLTPWETQYF,TGTGCCGGCTCGGGACTAACCCCCTGGGAGACCCAGTACTTC
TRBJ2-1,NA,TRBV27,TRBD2,CASSLSGYGLAGDNNEQFF,TGTGCCAGCAGTTTATCTGGTTATGGACTAGCGGGGGATAACAATGAGCAGTTCTTC
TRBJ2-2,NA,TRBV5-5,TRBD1,CASSFWDRLTGELFF,TGTGCCAGCAGCTTTTGGGACAGGCTCACCGGGGAGCTGTTTTTT
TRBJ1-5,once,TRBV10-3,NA,CATEDSKTTPNQPQHF,TGTGCCACCGAGGACAGCAAAACCACCCCCAATCAGCCCCAGCATTTT
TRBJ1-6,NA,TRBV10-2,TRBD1,CASTDPSTGGHSPLHF,TGCGCCAGCACCGACCCGAGCACAGGGGGCCATTCACCCCTCCACTTT
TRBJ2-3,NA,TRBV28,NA,CASSLSSGWSADTQYF,TGTGCCAGCAGTTTATCGAGTGGTTGGAGCGCAGATACGCAGTATTTT
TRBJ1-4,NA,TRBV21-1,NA,CAIQTGWDEKLFF,TGTGCCATCCAGACAGGGTGGGATGAAAAACTGTTTTTT
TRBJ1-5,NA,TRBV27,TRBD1,CASSSSGTVDQPQHF,TGTGCCAGCAGTTCATCCGGGACAGTCGATCAGCCCCAGCATTTT
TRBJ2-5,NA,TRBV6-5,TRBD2,CASSYSSGGSETQYF,TGTGCCAGCAGTTACTCTTCCGGGGGGTCAGAGACCCAGTACTTC
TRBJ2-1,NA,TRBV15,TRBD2,CATSRDLGGSSYNEQFF,TGTGCCACCAGCAGAGATTTGGGCGGGAGCTCCTACAATGAGCAGTTCTTC
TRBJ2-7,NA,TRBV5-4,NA,CASSQWGGGRYEQYF,TGTGCCAGCAGCCAATGGGGAGGGGGAAGGTACGAGCAGTACTTC
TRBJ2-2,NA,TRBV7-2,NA,CASSEWGLNTGELFF,TGTGCCAGCAGCGAATGGGGGCTGAACACCGGGGAGCTGTTTTTT
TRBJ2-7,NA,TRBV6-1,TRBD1,CASSEVGQGLAEQYF,TGTGCCAGCAGTGAAGTAGGACAGGGATTGGCCGAGCAGTACTTC
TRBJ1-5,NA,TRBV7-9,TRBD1,CASSDPTQGDQPQHF,TGTGCCAGCAGCGACCCAACCCAGGGGGATCAGCCCCAGCATTTT
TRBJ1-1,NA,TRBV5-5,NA,CASTYVEVSNTEAFF,TGTGCCAGCACCTACGTGGAGGTCTCAAACACTGAAGCTTTCTTT
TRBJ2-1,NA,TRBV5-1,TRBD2,CASSPVPGLAGVNEQFF,TGCGCCAGCAGCCCGGTCCCGGGACTAGCGGGAGTTAATGAGCAGTTCTTC
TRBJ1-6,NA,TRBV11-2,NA,CASSLPTGNQAPLHF,TGTGCCAGCAGCTTGCCTACAGGGAACCAGGCACCCCTCCACTTT
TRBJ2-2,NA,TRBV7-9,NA,CASSPLNTGELFF,TGTGCCAGCAGCCCACTGAACACCGGGGAGCTGTTTTTT
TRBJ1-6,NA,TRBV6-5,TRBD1,CASRGGQVDNSPLHF,TGTGCCAGCAGGGGGGGACAGGTGGATAATTCACCCCTCCACTTT
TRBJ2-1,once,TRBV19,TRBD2,CASSMSGRPNSYNEQFF,TGTGCCAGTAGTATGAGCGGGAGGCCTAACTCCTACAATGAGCAGTTCTTC
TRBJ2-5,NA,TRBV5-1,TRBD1,CASSLTSGQLTGLEETQYF,TGCGCCAGCAGCTTAACATCGGGACAGTTGACAGGGTTGGAAGAGACCCAGTACTTC
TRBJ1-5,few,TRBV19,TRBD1,CASRYRGLVQPQHF,TGTGCCAGTAGATACAGGGGGCTCGTTCAGCCCCAGCATTTT
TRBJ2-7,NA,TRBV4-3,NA,CASSQGRSYEQYF,TGCGCCAGCAGCCAAGGGAGGTCCTACGAGCAGTACTTC
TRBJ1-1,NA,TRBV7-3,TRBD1,CASSQATGLNTEAFF,TGTGCCAGCAGCCAAGCGACAGGGTTGAACACTGAAGCTTTCTTT
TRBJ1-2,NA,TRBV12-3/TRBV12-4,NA,CASSLSGGGYTF,TGTGCCAGCAGTTTGAGCGGGGGTGGCTACACCTTC
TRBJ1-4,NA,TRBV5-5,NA,CASSFLNEKLFF,TGTGCCAGCAGCTTCCTAAATGAAAAACTGTTTTTT
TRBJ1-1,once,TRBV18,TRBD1,CASSPRTGINTEAFF,TGTGCCAGCTCACCTCGGACAGGGATAAACACTGAAGCTTTCTTT
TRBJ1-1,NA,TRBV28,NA,CASSSHNRANTEAFF,TGTGCCAGCAGTTCCCATAACAGGGCGAACACTGAAGCTTTCTTT